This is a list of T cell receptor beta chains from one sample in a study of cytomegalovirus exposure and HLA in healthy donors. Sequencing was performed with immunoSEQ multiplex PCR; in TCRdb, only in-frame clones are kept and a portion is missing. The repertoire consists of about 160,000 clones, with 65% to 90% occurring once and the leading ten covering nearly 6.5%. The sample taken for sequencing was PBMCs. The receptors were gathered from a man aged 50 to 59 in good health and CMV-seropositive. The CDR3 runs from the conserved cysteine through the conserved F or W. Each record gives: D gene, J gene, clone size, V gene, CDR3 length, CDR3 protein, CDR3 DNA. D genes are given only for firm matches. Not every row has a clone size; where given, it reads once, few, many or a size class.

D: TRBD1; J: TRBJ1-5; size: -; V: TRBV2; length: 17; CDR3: CASSSARTGHSNQPQHF; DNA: TGTGCCAGCAGTAGCGCCCGGACAGGACATAGCAATCAGCCCCAGCATTTT
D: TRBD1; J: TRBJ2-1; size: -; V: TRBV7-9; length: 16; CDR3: CASSTILGTGLDEQFF; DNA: TGTGCCAGCAGTACCATCTTGGGGACAGGGTTGGATGAGCAGTTCTTC
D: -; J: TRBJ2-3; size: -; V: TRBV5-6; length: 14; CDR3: CASSSWTNTDTQYF; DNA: TGTGCCAGCAGCTCCTGGACAAACACAGATACGCAGTATTTT
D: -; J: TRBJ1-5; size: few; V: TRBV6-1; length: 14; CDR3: CASNPIDSNQPQHF; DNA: TGTGCCAGCAACCCTATAGATAGCAATCAGCCCCAGCATTTT
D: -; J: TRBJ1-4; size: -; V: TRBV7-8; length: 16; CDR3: CASSLENRVANEKLFF; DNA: TGTGCCAGCAGCTTAGAGAACAGGGTCGCTAATGAAAAACTGTTTTTT
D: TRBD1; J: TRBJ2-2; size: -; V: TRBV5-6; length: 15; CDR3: CASSSDRGQGGELFF; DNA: TGTGCCAGCAGCTCAGACAGGGGGCAAGGCGGGGAGCTGTTTTTT
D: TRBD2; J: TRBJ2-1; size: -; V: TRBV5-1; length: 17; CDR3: CASSLRLAGVSYNEQFF; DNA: TGCGCCAGCAGCTTGAGGCTAGCGGGAGTCTCCTACAATGAGCAGTTCTTC
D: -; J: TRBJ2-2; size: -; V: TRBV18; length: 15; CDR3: CASSPDSTNTGELFF; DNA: TGTGCCAGCTCACCGGACAGTACGAACACCGGGGAGCTGTTTTTT
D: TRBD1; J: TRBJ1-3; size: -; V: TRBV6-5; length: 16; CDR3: CASSYSLTGTGNTIYF; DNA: TGTGCCAGCAGTTACTCGTTGACAGGGACCGGAAACACCATATATTTT
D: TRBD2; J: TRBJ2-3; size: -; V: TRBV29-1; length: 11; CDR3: CGGTSVDTQYF; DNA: TGCGGAGGGACTAGCGTAGATACGCAGTATTTT
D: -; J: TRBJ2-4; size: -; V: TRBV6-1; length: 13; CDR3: CASSAGPTSIQYF; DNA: TGTGCCAGCAGTGCGGGCCCAACTAGCATTCAGTACTTC
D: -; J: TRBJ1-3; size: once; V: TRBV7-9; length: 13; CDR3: CASSSLSGNTIYF; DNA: TGTGCCAGCAGCTCCCTCTCTGGAAACACCATATATTTT
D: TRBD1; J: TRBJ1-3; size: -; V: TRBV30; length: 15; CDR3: CAWSAQTGARNTIYF; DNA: TGTGCCTGGAGTGCGCAGACAGGGGCGCGAAACACCATATATTTT
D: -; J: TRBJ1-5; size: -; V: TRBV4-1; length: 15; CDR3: CASSQTQGSNQPQHF; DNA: TGCGCCAGCAGCCAAACACAGGGCTCCAATCAGCCCCAGCATTTT
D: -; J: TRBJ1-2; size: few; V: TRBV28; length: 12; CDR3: CASSLRGYGYTF; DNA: TGTGCCAGCAGCTTGAGAGGCTATGGCTACACCTTC
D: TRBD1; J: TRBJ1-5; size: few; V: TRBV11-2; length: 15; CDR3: CASSLGTVSNQPQHF; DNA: TGTGCCAGCAGCTTGGGGACAGTCAGCAATCAGCCCCAGCATTTT
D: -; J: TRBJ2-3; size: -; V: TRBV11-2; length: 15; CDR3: CASSLDSRGGDTQYF; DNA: TGTGCCAGCAGCTTAGATTCCAGGGGTGGTGATACGCAGTATTTT
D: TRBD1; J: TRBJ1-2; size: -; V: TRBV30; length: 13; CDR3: CAWGGQVDYGYTF; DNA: TGTGCCTGGGGGGGACAGGTGGACTATGGCTACACCTTC
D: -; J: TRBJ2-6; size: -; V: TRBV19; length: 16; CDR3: CASSMLQGSGANVLTF; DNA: TGTGCCAGTAGTATGCTTCAGGGCTCCGGGGCCAACGTCCTGACTTTC
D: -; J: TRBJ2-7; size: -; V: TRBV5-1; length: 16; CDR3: CASSLTPDRRYYEQYF; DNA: TGCGCCAGCAGCTTAACCCCTGACAGGCGCTACTACGAGCAGTACTTC
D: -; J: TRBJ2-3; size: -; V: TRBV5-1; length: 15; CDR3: CASSLAGSGTDTQYF; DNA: TGCGCCAGCAGCTTGGCGGGAAGCGGCACAGATACGCAGTATTTT
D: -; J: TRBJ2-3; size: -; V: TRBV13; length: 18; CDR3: CASSSGTLTYSSTDTQYF; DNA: TGTGCCAGCAGCTCAGGGACTCTAACTTATTCTAGCACAGATACGCAGTATTTT
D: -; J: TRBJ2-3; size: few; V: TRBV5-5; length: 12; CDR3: CASRTSTDTQYF; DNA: TGTGCCAGCAGAACTAGCACAGATACGCAGTATTTT
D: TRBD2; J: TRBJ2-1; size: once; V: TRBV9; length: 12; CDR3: CASGGGYNEQFF; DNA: TGTGCCAGCGGGGGGGGTTACAATGAGCAGTTCTTC
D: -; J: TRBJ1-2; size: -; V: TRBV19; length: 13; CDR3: CASRRTAGYGYTF; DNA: TGTGCCAGTAGGCGCACGGCAGGATATGGCTACACCTTC
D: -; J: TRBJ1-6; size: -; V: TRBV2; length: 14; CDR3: CASSGLINNSPLHF; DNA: TGTGCCAGCAGTGGACTGATCAATAATTCACCCCTCCACTTT
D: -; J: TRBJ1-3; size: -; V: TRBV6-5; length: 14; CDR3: CASSPGGSGNTIYF; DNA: TGTGCCAGCAGTCCCGGGGGCTCTGGAAACACCATATATTTT
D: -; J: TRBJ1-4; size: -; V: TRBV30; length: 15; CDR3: CAWSVGVETNEKLFF; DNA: TGTGCCTGGAGTGTCGGGGTTGAGACTAATGAAAAACTGTTTTTT
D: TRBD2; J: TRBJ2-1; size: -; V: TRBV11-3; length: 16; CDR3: CASSLVAGGFYNEQFF; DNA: TGTGCCAGCAGCTTAGTTGCGGGAGGGTTTTACAATGAGCAGTTCTTC
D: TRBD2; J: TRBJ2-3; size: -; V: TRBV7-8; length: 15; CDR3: CASSLNSGRRDTQYF; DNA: TGTGCCAGCAGCTTAAATAGCGGGAGACGAGATACGCAGTATTTT
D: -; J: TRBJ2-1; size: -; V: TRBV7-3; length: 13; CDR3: CASSHMGANEQFF; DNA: TGTGCCAGCAGCCATATGGGGGCAAATGAGCAGTTCTTC
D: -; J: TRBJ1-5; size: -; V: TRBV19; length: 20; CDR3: CASSIRLSARGFYSNQPQHF; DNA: TGTGCCAGTAGTATTCGGTTATCAGCCCGAGGTTTCTATAGCAATCAGCCCCAGCATTTT
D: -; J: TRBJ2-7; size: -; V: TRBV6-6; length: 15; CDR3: CASSTDRTRSYEQYF; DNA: TGTGCCAGCAGTACCGACAGGACCCGCTCCTACGAGCAGTACTTC
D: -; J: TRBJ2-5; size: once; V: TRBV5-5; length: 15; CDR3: CASSYLRAQQETQYF; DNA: TGTGCCAGCAGCTACCTGAGGGCCCAACAAGAGACCCAGTACTTC
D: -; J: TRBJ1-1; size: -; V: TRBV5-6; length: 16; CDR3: CASSLGGRGSNTEAFF; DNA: TGTGCCAGCAGCTTGGGTGGTAGGGGCTCGAACACTGAAGCTTTCTTT
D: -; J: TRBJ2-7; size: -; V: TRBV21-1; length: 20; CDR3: CASRRLPAGLAGGGGDEQYF; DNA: TGTGCCAGCAGACGATTACCCGCGGGACTAGCGGGGGGCGGTGGTGACGAGCAGTACTTC
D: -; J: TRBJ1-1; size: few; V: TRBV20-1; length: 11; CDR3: CSATRVAEAFF; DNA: TGCAGTGCTACCCGGGTCGCTGAAGCTTTCTTT
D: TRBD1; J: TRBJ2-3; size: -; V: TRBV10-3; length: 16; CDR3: CAISSLAGTGTDTQYF; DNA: TGTGCCATCAGTTCGCTGGCCGGGACAGGCACAGATACGCAGTATTTT
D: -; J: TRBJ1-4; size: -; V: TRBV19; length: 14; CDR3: CATSWGPTNEKLFF; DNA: TGTGCCACTTCATGGGGGCCAACTAATGAAAAACTGTTTTTT
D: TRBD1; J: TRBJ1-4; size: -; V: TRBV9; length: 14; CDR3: CASSPGQGTEKLFF; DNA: TGTGCCAGCAGTCCAGGACAGGGAACTGAAAAACTGTTTTTT
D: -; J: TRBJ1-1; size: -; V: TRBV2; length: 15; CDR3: CASRGDEGVNTEAFF; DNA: TGTGCCAGCAGGGGGGACGAGGGGGTGAACACTGAAGCTTTCTTT
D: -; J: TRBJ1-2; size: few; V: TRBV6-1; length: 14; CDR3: CASSEYEARYGYTF; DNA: TGTGCCAGCAGTGAATACGAGGCGAGGTATGGCTACACCTTC
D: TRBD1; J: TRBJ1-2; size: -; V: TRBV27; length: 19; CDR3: CASSLKGQGTGRTSYGYTF; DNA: TGTGCCAGCAGTTTAAAGGGGCAGGGGACAGGGCGGACCTCTTATGGCTACACCTTC
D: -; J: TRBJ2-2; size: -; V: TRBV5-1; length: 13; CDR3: CASSALEAGELFF; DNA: TGCGCCAGCAGTGCCTTAGAGGCCGGGGAGCTGTTTTTT
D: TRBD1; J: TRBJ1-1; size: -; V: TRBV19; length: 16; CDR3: CASSMKGDRRNTEAFF; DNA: TGTGCCAGTAGTATGAAGGGGGACAGGAGGAACACTGAAGCTTTCTTT
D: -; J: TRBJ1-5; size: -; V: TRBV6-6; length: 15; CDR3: CASTLEGLKAGPQHF; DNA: TGTGCCAGCACCTTGGAAGGGCTTAAGGCGGGACCCCAGCATTTT
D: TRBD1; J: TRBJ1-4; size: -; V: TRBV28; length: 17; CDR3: CASRTGGPASGEEKLFF; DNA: TGTGCCAGCAGAACAGGGGGCCCCGCTTCGGGTGAAGAAAAACTGTTTTTT
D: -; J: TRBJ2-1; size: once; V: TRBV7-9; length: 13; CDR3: CASSLGAENEQFF; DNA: TGTGCCAGCAGCTTAGGGGCCGAAAATGAGCAGTTCTTC
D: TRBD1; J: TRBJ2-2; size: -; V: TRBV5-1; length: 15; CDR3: CASSLTGESTGELFF; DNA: TGCGCCAGCAGTTTGACAGGGGAGAGCACCGGGGAGCTGTTTTTT
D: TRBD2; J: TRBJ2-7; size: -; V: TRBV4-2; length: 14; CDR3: CASSLRGGSYEQYF; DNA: TGTGCCAGCAGCCTTCGGGGGGGCTCCTACGAGCAGTACTTC
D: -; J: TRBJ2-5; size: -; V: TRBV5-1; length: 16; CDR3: CASSYQDSLYQETQYF; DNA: TGCGCCAGCAGCTATCAGGACAGCCTGTACCAAGAGACCCAGTACTTC
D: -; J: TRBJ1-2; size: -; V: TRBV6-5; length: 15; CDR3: CASRRSQGWGYGYTF; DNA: TGTGCCAGCAGACGGTCGCAGGGCTGGGGCTATGGCTACACCTTC
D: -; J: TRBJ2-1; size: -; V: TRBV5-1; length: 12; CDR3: CASKGASDEQFF; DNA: TGCGCCAGCAAGGGGGCTAGCGATGAGCAGTTCTTC
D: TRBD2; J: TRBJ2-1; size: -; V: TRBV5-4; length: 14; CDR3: CASSSTRGGNEQFF; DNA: TGTGCCAGCAGCTCGACCCGGGGGGGAAATGAGCAGTTCTTC
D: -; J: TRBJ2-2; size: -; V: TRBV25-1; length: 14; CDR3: CASRSGVNTGELFF; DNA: TGTGCCAGCAGATCAGGGGTGAACACCGGGGAGCTGTTTTTT
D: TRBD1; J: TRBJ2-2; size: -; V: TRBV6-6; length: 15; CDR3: CATSPGTANTGELFF; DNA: TGTGCCACCAGCCCCGGGACAGCGAACACCGGGGAGCTGTTTTTT